This T cell receptor (beta chain) appears in the sequencing data of a study of Ad26.COV2.S vaccination and SARS-CoV-2 variants. Study results and limitations: Measurements of TCR breadth and depth may have given underestimates of the total T cell responses.

The table came from immunoSEQ multiplex PCR; TCRdb's copy has only in-frame clones and leaves some out. In the table there are a few hundred thousand clones, around 92% of which are singletons. Between the trimmed V and J ends, which lost 5 bases and 7 bases, there was a span of 12 bases. Per germline, CDR1 SGDLS and CDR2 YYNGEE. The CDR3 length is 12 residues. As for treatment: approximately 18 received Ad26.COV2.S at low or high dose, single or two shots; about 5 received placebo; per-sample allocation not given. Repertoires come from day 63 after the first vaccine or placebo injection. As concerns this clone: Its antigen is not known.

The rearrangement links TRBV9 to TRBJ1-2; no clear D gene. The sequenced sample was peripheral blood, obtained in a trial of Ad26.COV2.S vaccine versus placebo. The TCR sequence derives from a person aged 18-65 years who received the Ad26.COV2.S COVID-19 vaccine or a placebo. DNA of the CDR3: TGTGCCAGCAGAGAGCCTTCGGTTGGCTACACCTTC. It translates to CASREPSVGYTF.